These 17 T cell receptor beta chains originate from one sample sequenced in a study of beta chain features in type 1 diabetes. Study-level results: All four CD4+ subsets of Type 1 diabetes patients contained TCRB CDR3s that were moderately but significantly shorter.

All of the isolated RNA was reverse transcribed, so expressed TCRB transcripts were sequenced. TCRdb keeps only in-frame clones here, not all; method: immunoSEQ multiplex PCR. The sample carries about 650,000 clones, around 12% recorded once. No antigen is known for these receptors. Source material: naive CD4+ T cells from blood. The receptors here all came from a man aged 25 to 45 with type 1 diabetes.

This clone was counted between two and nine times. This sequence joins TRBV29-1 and TRBJ1-4, with D perhaps TRBD1 (6 bases). The CDR3 length is 12 residues. Per the germline V gene, CDR1 is SQVTM and CDR2 is ANQGSEA. V dropped 7 bases and J dropped 3 bases, with 9 bases sitting between them. CDR3: CSADSPNEKLFF. The CDR3 DNA reads as TGCAGCGCGGACAGTCCTAATGAAAAACTGTTTTTT. Supplemented by reference TRBV29-1 and TRBJ1-4, the full variable domain reads SAVISQKPSRDICQRGTSLTIQCQVDSQVTMMFWYRQQPGQSLTLIATANQGSEATYESGFVIDKFPISRPNLTFSTLTVSNMSPEDSSIYLCSADSPNEKLFFGSGTQLSVL.

This clone was seen only a few times. The chain carries TRBV18 and TRBJ2-7, with 9 bases lining up with TRBD1. From germline, CDR1 is KGHSH and CDR2 LQKENI. Unmatched junction bases numbered 11, after V lost 5 bases and J lost 3 bases. The CDR3 spans 16 residues. The DNA of the CDR3 is TGTGCCAGCTCAGCCCTGGACAGGGGAAGTAACTACGAGCAGTACTTC. Translating it yields CASSALDRGSNYEQYF. Combining the CDR3 with reference TRBV18 and TRBJ2-7 gives the whole variable domain NAGVMQNPRHLVRRRGQEARLRCSPMKGHSHVYWYRQLPEEGLKFMVYLQKENIIDESGMPKERFSAEFPKEGPSILRIQQVVRGDSAAYFCASSALDRGSNYEQYFGPGTRLTVT.

The chain is built from TRBV6-1 and TRBJ1-5; 10 positions agree with TRBD1. The germline CDR1 and CDR2 sequences are MNHNS and SASEGT. J was trimmed by 3 bases and V by 7 bases; bases with no gene match: 6. There are 15 residues in the CDR3. CDR3 sequence reads: CASMVTGGHNQPQHF. The DNA of the CDR3 is TGTGCCAGCATGGTGACAGGGGGCCACAATCAGCCCCAGCATTTT.

In this sample, this clone turned up a few times. Other DNA variants within this sample encode the same CDR3. The CDR3 spells CASSLGGATNEKLFF. The CDR3 DNA reads as TGCGCCAGCAGCTTGGGCGGAGCAACTAATGAAAAACTGTTTTTT. The chain combines TRBV5-1 with TRBJ1-4, with D unresolved. The CDR3 loop spans 15 amino acids. V was shortened by 0 bases and J by 0 bases, with 6 bases between the two germline ends. Germline V lookup: CDR1 SGHRS, CDR2 YFSETQ.

The chain couples TRBV18 to TRBJ1-2; D uncertain. The CDR3 spans 14 residues. Trimming cost V 0 bases and J 2 bases, with 7 bases left between them. The V gene's germline CDR1 is KGHSH and CDR2 LQKENI. This chain's CDR3 is CASSPPEGNYGYTF. CDR3 nucleotide sequence: TGTGCCAGCTCACCACCGGAAGGGAACTATGGCTACACCTTC.

The rearrangement links TRBV5-1 to TRBJ2-7, with D unresolved. V was cut by 1 base and J by 5 bases, with 13 bases left in between. The CDR3 extends over 14 amino acids. In germline, CDR1 is SGHRS, CDR2 YFSETQ. The CDR3 coding sequence is TGCGCCAGCAGCTTGTCGCAGGATCAAGACGAGCAGTACTTC. Its translation: CASSLSQDQDEQYF.

This rearrangement joins TRBV19 to TRBJ1-6, with D perhaps matching TRBD1 (5 bases). This CDR3 comprises 16 residues. Germline V lookup: CDR1 LNHDA, CDR2 SQIVND (reference sequence). The ends were cut back, 1 base at V and 11 bases at J, with 18 bases in the middle. The CDR3 DNA is TGTGCCAGTAGTATAGGAGGACGGCCCGGGACGACACCCCTCCACTTT. It encodes CASSIGGRPGTTPLHF.

Note on this clone: Germline and junction disagree at one end, which may indicate a read error. This chain links TRBV6-6 with TRBJ1-1, with D uncertain. The CDR3 consists of 11 residues. Per germline, CDR1 MNHNY and CDR2 SVGAGI (reference sequence). As DNA, the CDR3 is TGTGCCAGCAACCGCTGGATGGTGGGAGTCTTT. Its protein product is CASNRWMVGVF.

Turning to this clone: The sample contains more than one DNA sequence encoding this CDR3. The rearrangement uses TRBV9 and TRBJ2-3, with 7 bases identical to TRBD2. The junction had 3 bases not matched to a gene; V was cut back by 0 bases and J by 2 bases. The germline gives CDR1 SGDLS, CDR2 YYNGEE. The CDR3 loop spans 15 amino acids. For the CDR3, the DNA is TGTGCCAGCAGCGTAGCTAGCGGTTTCACAGATACGCAGTATTTT. This translates into CASSVASGFTDTQYF. The variable domain in full, completed from reference TRBV9 and TRBJ2-3, reads DSGVTQTPKHLITATGQRVTLRCSPRSGDLSVYWYQQSLDQGLQFLIQYYNGEERAKGNILERFSAQQFPDLHSELNLSSLELGDSALYFCASSVASGFTDTQYFGPGTRLTVL.

This clone has more than one count but fewer than ten. CDR3 sequence reads: CASSEPLLGGGPYEQYF. For the CDR3, the DNA is TGTGCCAGCAGTGAACCCCTTTTGGGCGGGGGCCCTTACGAGCAGTACTTC. The chain employs TRBV2 and TRBJ2-7; possibly TRBD2 for D (7 bases). The V gene's germline CDR1 is SNHLY and CDR2 FYNNEI. The CDR3 length is 17 residues. Trimming shortened V by 2 bases and J by 4 bases, and 21 bases separated the two germline ends.

This clone was recorded a few times. This rearrangement joins TRBV7-6 to TRBJ1-6; TRBD1 matches 11 bases. There are 16 residues in the CDR3. Germline assignment: CDR1 SGHVS and CDR2 FNYEAQ. The V and J ends lost 6 bases and 8 bases, in that order; junction bases with no gene match: 9. The CDR3 sequence: CASRWGQGEQDSPLHF. The CDR3 nucleotides are TGTGCCAGCAGATGGGGACAGGGGGAGCAGGATTCACCCCTCCACTTT.

The genes are TRBV9 and TRBJ2-3; TRBD2 aligns across 8 bases. Germline-derived CDR1 and CDR2 are SGDLS and YYNGEE. The ends lost 3 bases at V and 3 bases at J; junction bases unmatched: 9. This CDR3 comprises 16 residues. CDR3 DNA: TGTGCCAGCAGCGCAGAAGGCACTAGCGGAACAGATACGCAGTATTTT. Encoded protein: CASSAEGTSGTDTQYF. Combining the CDR3 with reference TRBV9 and TRBJ2-3 gives the whole variable domain DSGVTQTPKHLITATGQRVTLRCSPRSGDLSVYWYQQSLDQGLQFLIQYYNGEERAKGNILERFSAQQFPDLHSELNLSSLELGDSALYFCASSAEGTSGTDTQYFGPGTRLTVL.

V usage is TRBV2 and J usage is TRBJ1-2; 7 bases are shared with TRBD1. The CDR3 totals 11 residues. From germline, CDR1 is SNHLY and CDR2 FYNNEI. V lost 8 bases, J lost 11 bases, and 8 bases stayed unmatched. The CDR3 loop reads CASGTGERYTF. The CDR3 nucleotides read TGTGCCAGCGGTACAGGGGAGAGGTACACCTTC.

This clone appeared a few times. The V and J genes are TRBV25-1 and TRBJ2-7, with 9 bases matching TRBD1. V lost 4 bases to trimming and J lost 1 base; unmatched junction nucleotides: 11. The CDR3 covers 17 residues. CDR1 MGHDK and CDR2 SYGVNS come from the germline V gene. CDR3: CASSVPLGQGGSYEQYF. DNA for the CDR3: TGTGCCAGCAGTGTCCCATTGGGACAGGGAGGGTCCTACGAGCAGTACTTC.

The chain couples TRBV13 to TRBJ2-5; D unclear. The V gene lost 0 bases and the J gene lost 5 bases, with 7 bases spanning the gap. The CDR3 runs to 13 residues. Germline CDR1 PRHDT, CDR2 FYEKMQ (reference sequence). This CDR3 is CASSLGSRETQYF. In nucleotides, the CDR3 is TGTGCCAGCAGCTTAGGCTCCCGGGAGACCCAGTACTTC.

In this sample, this clone turned up a few times. The V gene is TRBV29-1, the J gene TRBJ2-3, with 15 bases aligning to TRBD2. The trim removed 7 bases at V and 5 bases at J, leaving 16 bases unmatched. The CDR3 runs 18 residues. The germline V gene encodes CDR1 SQVTM and CDR2 ANQGSEA. The CDR3 nucleotides are TGCAGCGCCCCTGGACTAGCGGGGGGGCCATTCCCACAAGATACGCAGTATTTT. Its protein product is CSAPGLAGGPFPQDTQYF.

V and J are TRBV28 and TRBJ1-2; TRBD1 aligns across 11 bases. The CDR3 consists of 14 residues. Trimming cost V 7 bases and J 8 bases; bases outside gene matches: 9. CDR1 and CDR2 from the germline V gene are MDHEN and SYDVKM. The CDR3 loop is CASTPGQGAWGYTF. The CDR3 region has the DNA TGTGCCAGCACCCCTGGACAGGGGGCGTGGGGCTACACCTTC.